The sequence of this TCR beta chain was determined in a study of breast tumors, draining lymph nodes, adjacent tissues. This clonotype was seen many times. Its target is unknown. V lost 8 bases and J lost 8, with 7 bases in between. This CDR3 contains 10 residues. Broader study findings: Tumor T cell lymph node origin was a supported hypothesis, not proven. Findings are consistent with lymph node origin and intratumoral expansion of most tumor T cells.

A single record per CDR3 protein comes from TCRdb applying MiXCR to the multiplex PCR reads. Seen here are about 200,000 distinct CDR3 sequences, under 40% observed once, and the top ten hold over 3.5%. The lymph nodes were axillary draining lymph nodes from breast cancer patients. Material for sequencing was axillary lymph node tissue. V is TRBV12-3 or TRBV12-4 and J is TRBJ2-1; D is uncertain. The sequence derives from a female donor with breast cancer. Some clones in this sample may be carry-over from other donors' samples. The CDR3 DNA follows: TGTGCCAGCGGACGGGATGAGCAGTTCTTC. It is translated as CASGRDEQFF.